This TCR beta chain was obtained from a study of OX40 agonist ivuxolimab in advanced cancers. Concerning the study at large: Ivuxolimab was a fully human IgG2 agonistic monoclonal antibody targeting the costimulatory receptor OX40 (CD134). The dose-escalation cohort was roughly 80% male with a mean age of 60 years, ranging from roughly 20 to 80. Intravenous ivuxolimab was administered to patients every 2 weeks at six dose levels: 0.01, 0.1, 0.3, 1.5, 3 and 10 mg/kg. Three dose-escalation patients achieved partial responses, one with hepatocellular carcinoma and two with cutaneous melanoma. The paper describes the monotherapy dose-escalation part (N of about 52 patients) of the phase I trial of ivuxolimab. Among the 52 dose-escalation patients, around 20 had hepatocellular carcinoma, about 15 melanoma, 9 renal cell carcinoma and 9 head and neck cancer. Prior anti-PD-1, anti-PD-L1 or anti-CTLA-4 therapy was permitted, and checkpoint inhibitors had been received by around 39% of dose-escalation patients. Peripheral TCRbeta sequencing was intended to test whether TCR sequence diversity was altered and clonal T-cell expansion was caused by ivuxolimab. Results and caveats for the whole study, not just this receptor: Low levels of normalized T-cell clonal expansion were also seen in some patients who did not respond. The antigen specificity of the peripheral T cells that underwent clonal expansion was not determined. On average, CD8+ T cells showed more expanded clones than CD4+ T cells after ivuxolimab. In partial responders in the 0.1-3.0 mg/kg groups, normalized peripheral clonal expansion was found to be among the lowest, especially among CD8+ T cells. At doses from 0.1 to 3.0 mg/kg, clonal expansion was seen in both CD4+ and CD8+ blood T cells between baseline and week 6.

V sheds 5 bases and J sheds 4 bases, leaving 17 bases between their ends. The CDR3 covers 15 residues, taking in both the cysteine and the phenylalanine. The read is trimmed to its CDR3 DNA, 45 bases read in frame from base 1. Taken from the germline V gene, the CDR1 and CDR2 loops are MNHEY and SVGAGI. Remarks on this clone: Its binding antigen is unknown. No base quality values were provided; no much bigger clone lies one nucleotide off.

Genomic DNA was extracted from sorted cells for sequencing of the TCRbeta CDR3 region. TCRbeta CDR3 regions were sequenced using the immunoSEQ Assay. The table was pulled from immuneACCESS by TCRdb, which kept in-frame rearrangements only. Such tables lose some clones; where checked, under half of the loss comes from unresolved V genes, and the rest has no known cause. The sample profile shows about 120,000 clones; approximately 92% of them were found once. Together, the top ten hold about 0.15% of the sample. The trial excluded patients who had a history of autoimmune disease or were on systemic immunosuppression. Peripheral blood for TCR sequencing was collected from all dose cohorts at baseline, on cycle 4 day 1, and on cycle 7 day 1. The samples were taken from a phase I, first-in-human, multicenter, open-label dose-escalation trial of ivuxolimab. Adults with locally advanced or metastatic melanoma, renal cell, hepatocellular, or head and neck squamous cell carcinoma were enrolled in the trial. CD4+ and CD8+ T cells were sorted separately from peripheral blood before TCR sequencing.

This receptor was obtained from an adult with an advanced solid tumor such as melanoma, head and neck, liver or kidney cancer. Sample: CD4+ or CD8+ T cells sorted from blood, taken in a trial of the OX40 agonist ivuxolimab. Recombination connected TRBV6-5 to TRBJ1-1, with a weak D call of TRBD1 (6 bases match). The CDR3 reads CASSARGGGSTEAFF. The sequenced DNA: TGTGCCAGCAGTGCACGCGGGGGGGGCAGCACTGAAGCTTTCTTT.